A selection of T cell receptor beta chains follows, all from one sample in a study of identical twins. Each CDR3 protein is one row after TCRdb ran MiXCR on the 5' RACE reads. The table records 200,000 to 250,000 distinct CDR3 sequences, over 13% of them present only once. Material: memory (CD45RO+) T cells sorted from blood. Every receptor here comes from a woman aged 18 to 35 in good health. CDR3s include the opening cysteine and the closing phenylalanine or tryptophan. Fields, in order: D gene, J gene, CDR3 length, V gene, clone size, CDR3 protein, CDR3 DNA. A D gene is named only where the DNA matches it firmly. The size entry is marked missing in some rows and otherwise reads once, few, many or a size class.

D gene: TRBD1; J gene: TRBJ1-3; CDR3 length: 17; V gene: TRBV6-1; clone size: .; CDR3 protein: CASIGSPGQISGNTIYF; CDR3 DNA: TGTGCCAGTATCGGGTCCCCGGGACAGATCTCTGGAAACACCATATATTTT
D gene: .; J gene: TRBJ1-5; CDR3 length: 15; V gene: TRBV4-3; clone size: few; CDR3 protein: CASSQDPKARQPQHF; CDR3 DNA: TGCGCCAGCAGCCAAGATCCCAAAGCGCGTCAGCCCCAGCATTTT
D gene: TRBD2; J gene: TRBJ2-3; CDR3 length: 14; V gene: TRBV6-1; clone size: .; CDR3 protein: CASSPGLAGASLYF; CDR3 DNA: TGTGCCAGCAGTCCGGGACTAGCGGGGGCTAGTCTGTATTTT
D gene: .; J gene: TRBJ2-1; CDR3 length: 14; V gene: TRBV5-1; clone size: many; CDR3 protein: CASSLQSSYNEQFF; CDR3 DNA: TGCGCCAGCAGCTTGCAGAGCTCCTACAATGAGCAGTTCTTC
D gene: .; J gene: TRBJ2-2; CDR3 length: 18; V gene: TRBV9; clone size: .; CDR3 protein: CASSHPRVGGTIYRELFF; CDR3 DNA: TGTGCCAGCAGCCACCCGCGGGTGGGGGGGACAATCTACCGGGAGCTGTTTTTT
D gene: .; J gene: TRBJ2-1; CDR3 length: 16; V gene: TRBV12-5; clone size: few; CDR3 protein: CASGLGPGHPPNEQFF; CDR3 DNA: TGTGCTAGTGGTCTGGGACCGGGACACCCACCTAATGAGCAGTTCTTC
D gene: TRBD1; J gene: TRBJ1-1; CDR3 length: 13; V gene: TRBV30; clone size: .; CDR3 protein: CAWSRTGRTEAFF; CDR3 DNA: TGTGCCTGGAGCCGGACAGGGAGGACTGAAGCTTTCTTT
D gene: .; J gene: TRBJ2-1; CDR3 length: 16; V gene: TRBV3-1; clone size: many; CDR3 protein: CASSQGIGWTNNEQFF; CDR3 DNA: TGTGCCAGCAGCCAAGGTATCGGGTGGACAAACAATGAGCAGTTCTTC
D gene: TRBD1; J gene: TRBJ2-5; CDR3 length: 14; V gene: TRBV10-2; clone size: few; CDR3 protein: CASRANRGPETQYF; CDR3 DNA: TGCGCCAGCAGGGCCAACAGGGGGCCAGAGACCCAGTACTTC
D gene: .; J gene: TRBJ2-5; CDR3 length: 14; V gene: TRBV6-2/TRBV6-3; clone size: few; CDR3 protein: CASSYGYKGETQYF; CDR3 DNA: TGTGCCAGCAGTTACGGATACAAGGGCGAGACCCAGTACTTC
D gene: .; J gene: TRBJ1-1; CDR3 length: 15; V gene: TRBV10-3; clone size: .; CDR3 protein: CAISESDSMNTEAFF; CDR3 DNA: TGTGCCATCAGTGAGTCGGACAGCATGAACACTGAAGCTTTCTTT
D gene: TRBD2; J gene: TRBJ2-5; CDR3 length: 16; V gene: TRBV5-8; clone size: .; CDR3 protein: CASSRGLARSSETQYF; CDR3 DNA: TGTGCCAGCAGCCGGGGACTAGCGAGATCCTCAGAGACCCAGTACTTC
D gene: TRBD2; J gene: TRBJ2-3; CDR3 length: 15; V gene: TRBV2; clone size: .; CDR3 protein: CASTEFSGVTDTQYF; CDR3 DNA: TGTGCCAGCACAGAATTTAGCGGGGTCACAGATACGCAGTATTTT
D gene: TRBD2; J gene: TRBJ2-1; CDR3 length: 20; V gene: TRBV15; clone size: .; CDR3 protein: CATSRDPMIGGRAGYNEQFF; CDR3 DNA: TGTGCCACCAGCAGAGATCCAATGATCGGCGGGAGGGCCGGCTACAATGAGCAGTTCTTC
D gene: .; J gene: TRBJ2-3; CDR3 length: 11; V gene: TRBV29-1; clone size: .; CDR3 protein: CSGGGVDTQYF; CDR3 DNA: TGCAGCGGAGGCGGGGTTGATACGCAGTATTTT
D gene: .; J gene: TRBJ2-7; CDR3 length: 15; V gene: TRBV5-1; clone size: few; CDR3 protein: CASSLPRTASYEQYF; CDR3 DNA: TGCGCCAGCAGCCTACCCCGGACAGCTTCCTACGAGCAGTACTTC
D gene: .; J gene: TRBJ1-2; CDR3 length: 12; V gene: TRBV12-3/TRBV12-4; clone size: few; CDR3 protein: CASSLTVYGYTF; CDR3 DNA: TGTGCCAGCAGTTTAACAGTTTATGGCTACACCTTC
D gene: .; J gene: TRBJ2-6; CDR3 length: 15; V gene: TRBV21-1; clone size: few; CDR3 protein: CASRVFSSGANVLTF; CDR3 DNA: TGTGCCAGCAGGGTATTTAGTTCTGGGGCCAACGTCCTGACTTTC
D gene: .; J gene: TRBJ1-3; CDR3 length: 16; V gene: TRBV12-3/TRBV12-4; clone size: few; CDR3 protein: CASSLGVQGHRNTIYF; CDR3 DNA: TGTGCCAGCAGTTTAGGAGTTCAGGGGCACCGAAACACCATATATTTT
D gene: .; J gene: TRBJ2-1; CDR3 length: 14; V gene: TRBV7-2; clone size: few; CDR3 protein: CASSQGFNYNEQFF; CDR3 DNA: TGTGCCAGCAGCCAGGGATTCAACTACAATGAGCAGTTCTTC
D gene: TRBD2; J gene: TRBJ2-1; CDR3 length: 15; V gene: TRBV4-3; clone size: few; CDR3 protein: CASSQETSGYNEQFF; CDR3 DNA: TGCGCCAGCAGCCAAGAAACTAGCGGGTACAATGAGCAGTTCTTC
D gene: .; J gene: TRBJ2-7; CDR3 length: 12; V gene: TRBV27; clone size: few; CDR3 protein: CASSDNSYEQYF; CDR3 DNA: TGTGCCAGCAGTGACAACAGCTACGAGCAGTACTTC
D gene: .; J gene: TRBJ2-3; CDR3 length: 17; V gene: TRBV10-3; clone size: .; CDR3 protein: CAISATTGCTSTDTQYF; CDR3 DNA: TGTGCCATCAGTGCAACTACAGGGTGCACTAGCACAGATACGCAGTATTTT
D gene: TRBD2; J gene: TRBJ2-3; CDR3 length: 15; V gene: TRBV12-5; clone size: .; CDR3 protein: CASGQRGALTDTQYF; CDR3 DNA: TGTGCTAGTGGACAGCGGGGGGCCCTCACAGATACGCAGTATTTT
D gene: .; J gene: TRBJ2-5; CDR3 length: 14; V gene: TRBV2; clone size: few; CDR3 protein: CASTSPGLQETQYF; CDR3 DNA: TGTGCCAGCACCTCGCCGGGGTTACAAGAGACCCAGTACTTC
D gene: .; J gene: TRBJ2-3; CDR3 length: 13; V gene: TRBV30; clone size: few; CDR3 protein: CAWSLAGLDTQYF; CDR3 DNA: TGTGCCTGGAGTTTGGCGGGGTTAGATACGCAGTATTTT